The clone carrying this T cell receptor beta chain has ten or more counts. Its specificity is not known. TCRdb re-derived calls from the RACE reads in MiXCR, one entry per CDR3 protein. The sample has tens of thousands of distinct CDR3 sequences; approximately 10% are singletons. Germline V gene lookup returns CDR1 SGHVS and CDR2 FNYEAQ. This CDR3 is 17 amino acids long. Trimming removed 1 base from V and 0 bases from J, with 13 bases in between. Time point in this sample: pre-sensitization, week 0. The treatment: therapeutic diphenylcyclopropenone sensitization with weekly scalp DPC. Whole blood, unfractionated, served as the material for total RNA extraction. The sample is drawn from a study of human T cells and chemical hapten exposure. The wider study: Throughout the approximately 25-week study, diphenylcyclopropenone was applied weekly to the patients' scalps. Whole-study results and caveats: Against controls, expanded TCRs gave rise to significantly more large CDR3 similarity clusters. Positively correlated with patch test score were the counts of PT1 expanded TCRs.

The sequence was obtained from a man aged 45-65 years with alopecia areata. Some clones in this sample may be carry-over from other donors' samples. The sample here was whole blood, taken in connection with sensitization to the hapten diphenylcyclopropenone (DPC). The chain employs TRBV7-6 and TRBJ2-1; D possibly corresponds to TRBD2 (5 bases). DNA for the CDR3: TGTGCCAGCAGCTTAGGAAGCGGTTTAAGCTCCTACAATGAGCAGTTCTTC. Translating gives CASSLGSGLSSYNEQFF.